Below, 6 T cell receptor beta chains from the same sample are listed, as sequenced in a study of T cell changes during pregnancy in multiple sclerosis. Generated by immunoSEQ multiplex PCR, the TCRdb table keeps only in-frame clones and is missing some. The table has over 55,000 clones, about 86% seen once. Material: peripheral blood from another person, used as feeder cells. The receptors derive from a human donor whose cells served as feeder cells for cultures in a pregnancy study.

The V and J genes are TRBV5-1 and TRBJ1-1; maybe TRBD1 (6 bases). In germline, CDR1 is SGHRS, CDR2 YFSETQ. This CDR3 comprises 14 residues. The V end was cut by 4 bases, the J end by 6 bases, with 16 bases between. This CDR3 is CASSPGAGTSEAFF. The DNA of the CDR3 is TGCGCCAGCAGCCCAGGGGCAGGGACCTCTGAAGCTTTCTTT.

This chain connects TRBV10-1 to TRBJ2-4; 8 positions match TRBD2. Germline trimming cut 4 bases from V and 0 bases from J; bases unmatched to any gene: 14. The CDR3 is made up of 19 amino acids. From germline, CDR1 is WNHNN and CDR2 SYGVQD (reference sequence). CDR3 DNA sequence: TGCGCCAGCAGTGGTCAGTCCGCGGGAGGCGGAGTAGCCAAAAACATTCAGTACTTC. Amino acid sequence: CASSGQSAGGGVAKNIQYF.

This clone was observed a handful of times. This rearrangement joins TRBV4-2 to TRBJ1-2, with D perhaps TRBD1 (6 bases). Germline V gives CDR1 LGHNA, CDR2 YNFKEQ. This CDR3 has 15 residues. Trimming stripped 5 bases from V and 2 bases from J, with 15 bases between. In DNA form, the CDR3 reads TGTGCCAGCAGCGAACAGACAGGCCGAAACTATGGCTACACCTTC. As protein: CASSEQTGRNYGYTF.

The chain couples TRBV7-9 to TRBJ2-1; 13 bases are a match to TRBD2. Germline V CDR1 and CDR2: SEHNR, FQNEAQ (reference sequence). Trimming at V came to 6 bases and at J to 3 bases, leaving 14 bases not matched to a gene. CDR3 length equals 19 residues. The CDR3 is CASSQSGTSGMTYYNEQFF. In DNA, the CDR3 is TGTGCCAGCAGTCAATCCGGGACTAGCGGGATGACGTACTACAATGAGCAGTTCTTC.

The chain couples TRBV15 to TRBJ2-5; perhaps TRBD1 as D (6 bases). Germline values: CDR1 LNHNV, CDR2 YYDKDF (reference sequence). Trimming left V 1 base short and J 4 bases short, with 10 bases between. This CDR3 has 14 residues. CDR3 residues: CATSRVVGGETQYF. CDR3 in DNA: TGTGCCACCAGCAGAGTGGTAGGGGGAGAGACCCAGTACTTC.

The rearrangement links TRBV4-2 to TRBJ1-2; 12 bases fit TRBD1. The CDR3 length is 15 residues. Trimming took 5 bases from V and 8 from J; bases not matched to a gene: 9. Per the germline V gene, CDR1 is LGHNA and CDR2 is YNFKEQ. The CDR3 DNA sequence: TGTGCCAGCAGCTCTCCGGGACAGGGGGCCGAGGGCTACACCTTC. This gives the protein CASSSPGQGAEGYTF.